A selection of T cell receptor beta chains follows, all from one sample in a study of shared clonotypes between healthy human individuals. The assay was immunoSEQ multiplex PCR, and TCRdb's table has in-frame clones only and misses some. The sample records millions of clones, 85% to 95% being singletons. Input material: naive CD8+ T cells sorted from blood. The receptors derive from a man in his late teens or twenties in good health. The CDR3 runs from the conserved cysteine through the conserved F or W. A D gene is named only where the DNA matches it firmly. Not every row has a clone size; where given, it reads once, few, many or a size class.

CDR3 DNA,CDR3 protein,D gene,clone size,V gene,J gene,CDR3 length
TGTGCCAGCAGCCCCGGGACTAGCGGGGGGGAAACCTACAATGAGCAGTTCTTC,CASSPGTSGGETYNEQFF,TRBD2,-,TRBV7-9,TRBJ2-1,18
TGTGCCAGCAGTGAACCGCCTTTGGTATTGCAAACTGAAGCTTTCTTT,CASSEPPLVLQTEAFF,-,-,TRBV6-1,TRBJ1-1,16
TGTGCCTGGAGTATCCAGGGGCTGGGAGCTTTCTTT,CAWSIQGLGAFF,-,-,TRBV30,TRBJ1-1,12
TGTGCCAGCAGTCCCCGAGGGGGACAGGAGTACGAGCAGTACTTC,CASSPRGGQEYEQYF,TRBD1,-,TRBV28,TRBJ2-7,15
TGTGCCAGCAGCTTCAGGGAGTTGAACACCGGGGAGCTGTTTTTT,CASSFRELNTGELFF,-,-,TRBV7-8,TRBJ2-2,15
TGTGCCACAAGGACAGGGAACCTCTCCCCTTCTCCAGAGACCCAGTACTTC,CATRTGNLSPSPETQYF,TRBD1,-,TRBV10-3,TRBJ2-5,17
TGTGCCAGCGAAATTTACGCGGACACCGGGGAGCTGTTTTTT,CASEIYADTGELFF,-,-,TRBV11-2,TRBJ2-2,14
TGTGCCTGGACAAGGGGGGCCGAGTTGGATGGCTACACCTTC,CAWTRGAELDGYTF,-,-,TRBV30,TRBJ1-2,14
TGTGCCAGCAGTGAAGCGACAGATAATAATGAAAAACTGTTTTTT,CASSEATDNNEKLFF,-,-,TRBV2,TRBJ1-4,15
TGTGCCAGCAGTTTAACAGGGGCCCCGAACACCGGGGAGCTGTTTTTT,CASSLTGAPNTGELFF,TRBD1,-,TRBV28,TRBJ2-2,16
TGCGCCAGCAGCCAAGAGCCGGGAGCTAGCTATGGCTACACCTTC,CASSQEPGASYGYTF,-,-,TRBV4-1,TRBJ1-2,15
TGTGCCAGCAGCGCGGTGGCTAGCGGGAGGAACGAGCAGTACTTC,CASSAVASGRNEQYF,TRBD2,-,TRBV9,TRBJ2-7,15
TGCAGCGTTGGAGCCCTGGGCGACACCTACGAGCAGTACTTC,CSVGALGDTYEQYF,-,-,TRBV29-1,TRBJ2-7,14
TGTGCCAGCAGATTAGCAGGGGGCTCCGGGGAGCTGTTTTTT,CASRLAGGSGELFF,TRBD1,-,TRBV27,TRBJ2-2,14
TGTGCCAGCTCACCAGGGGTAGACAGGGCCTACGAGCAGTACTTC,CASSPGVDRAYEQYF,TRBD1,-,TRBV18,TRBJ2-7,15
TGTGCCAGCAGCCGGGACAGGCTGAACTATGGCTACACCTTC,CASSRDRLNYGYTF,TRBD1,-,TRBV28,TRBJ1-2,14
TGCGCCAGCAGCCCGGGACTAGAGCAATACGAGCAGTACTTC,CASSPGLEQYEQYF,TRBD2,-,TRBV4-1,TRBJ2-7,14
TGCGCCAGCTCGGGACTATCTAGCACAGATACGCAGTATTTT,CASSGLSSTDTQYF,TRBD2,-,TRBV4-1,TRBJ2-3,14
TGTGCCAGTAGTATAGATCTTGAGGATACGCAGTATTTT,CASSIDLEDTQYF,-,-,TRBV19,TRBJ2-3,13
TGTGCCAGCAGTTACTCGAAACAGGGCTCCTATGGCTACACCTTC,CASSYSKQGSYGYTF,-,-,TRBV6-5,TRBJ1-2,15
TGTGCCATCAGGTCGGACAGGGACGGAAACACCATATATTTT,CAIRSDRDGNTIYF,TRBD1,-,TRBV10-3,TRBJ1-3,14
TGTGCCAGCAGCCCGTTGGATCCGGGACAGTCCTACGAGCAGTACTTC,CASSPLDPGQSYEQYF,TRBD1,-,TRBV5-5,TRBJ2-7,16
TGTGCCAGCAGCTTCTCAGGGAACGACTACGAGCAGTACTTC,CASSFSGNDYEQYF,-,once,TRBV7-9,TRBJ2-7,14
TGTGCCATCAGTGAGGACAGGCCCACAGATACGCAGTATTTT,CAISEDRPTDTQYF,-,-,TRBV10-3,TRBJ2-3,14
TGTGCCAGCAGCAAAGCCGGTTCCCTCTCCTACGAGCAGTACTTC,CASSKAGSLSYEQYF,-,-,TRBV21-1,TRBJ2-7,15
TGTGCCAGCAGCTTAGTGGGGCTACCTACGAAGCAGTACTTC,CASSLVGLPTKQYF,-,-,TRBV13,TRBJ2-7,14
TGTGCCAGCAGCGGGTGGACAGGGGTCACCCACGAGCAGTACTTC,CASSGWTGVTHEQYF,TRBD1,-,TRBV7-2,TRBJ2-7,15
TGTGCCAGCAGACTAATGGGGCTCCAGCGGCAAGATACGCAGTATTTT,CASRLMGLQRQDTQYF,-,-,TRBV2,TRBJ2-3,16